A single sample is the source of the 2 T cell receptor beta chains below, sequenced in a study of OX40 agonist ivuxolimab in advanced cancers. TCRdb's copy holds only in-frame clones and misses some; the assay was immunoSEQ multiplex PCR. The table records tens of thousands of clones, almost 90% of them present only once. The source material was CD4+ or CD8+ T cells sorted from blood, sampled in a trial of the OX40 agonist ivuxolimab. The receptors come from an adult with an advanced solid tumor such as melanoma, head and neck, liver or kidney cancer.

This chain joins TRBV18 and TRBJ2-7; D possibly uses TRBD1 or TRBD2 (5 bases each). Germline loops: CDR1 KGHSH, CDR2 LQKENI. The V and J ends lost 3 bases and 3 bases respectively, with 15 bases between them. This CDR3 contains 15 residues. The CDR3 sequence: CASSPGGGPSYEQYF. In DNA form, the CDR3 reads TGTGCCAGCTCACCCGGTGGGGGACCAAGCTACGAGCAGTACTTC.

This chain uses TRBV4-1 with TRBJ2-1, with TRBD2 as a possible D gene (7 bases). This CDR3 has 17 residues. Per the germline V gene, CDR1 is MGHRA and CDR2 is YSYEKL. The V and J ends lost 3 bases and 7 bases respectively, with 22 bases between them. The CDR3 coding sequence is TGCGCCAGCAGCCACCCCCGGGGGCGGGGGACCCGTAATGAGCAGTTCTTC. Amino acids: CASSHPRGRGTRNEQFF.